The TCR beta chain under discussion was sequenced for a study of blood T cell repertoires in COVID-19. This CDR3 comprises 19 residues. Assay: immunoSEQ multiplex PCR; the TCRdb copy retains only in-frame clones and omits some. The sample records some 250,000 clones, approximately 91% being singletons. Specimen: peripheral blood. V usage is TRBV21-1 and J usage is TRBJ1-4; no DNA check was done on the table's D call, TRBD1. TRBV21-1 is described as a pseudogene. The origin of this receptor is a woman in her 30s with acute or convalescent COVID-19. Here the CDR3 DNA reads TGTGCCAGCAGCAAAGCCACGTACCAGACAGGTCACAATAATGAAAAACTGTTTTTT. It yields the protein CASSKATYQTGHNNEKLFF.